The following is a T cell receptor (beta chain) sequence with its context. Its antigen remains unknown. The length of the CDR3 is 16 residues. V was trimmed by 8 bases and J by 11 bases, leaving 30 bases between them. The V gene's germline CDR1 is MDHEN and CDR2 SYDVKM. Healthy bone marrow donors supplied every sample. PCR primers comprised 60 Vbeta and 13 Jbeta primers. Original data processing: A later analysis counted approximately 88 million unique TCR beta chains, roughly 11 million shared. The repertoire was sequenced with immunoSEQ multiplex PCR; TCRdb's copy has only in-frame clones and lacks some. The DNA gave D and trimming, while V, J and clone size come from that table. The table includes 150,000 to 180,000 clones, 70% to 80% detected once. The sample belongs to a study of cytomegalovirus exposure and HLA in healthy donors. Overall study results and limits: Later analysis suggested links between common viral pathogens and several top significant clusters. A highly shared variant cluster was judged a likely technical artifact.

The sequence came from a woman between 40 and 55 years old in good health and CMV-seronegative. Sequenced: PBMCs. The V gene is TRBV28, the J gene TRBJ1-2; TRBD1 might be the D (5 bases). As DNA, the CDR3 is TGTGCCAGCGTTCCCTCCGCCCTGCAGGGTAAGGTGGGATACACCTTC. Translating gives CASVPSALQGKVGYTF.